The entry that follows covers one T cell receptor beta chain sequence. The antigen remains undetermined. Germline lookup yields CDR1 WSHSY and CDR2 SAAADI. The CDR3 has 12 amino acids. V was cut by 7 bases and J by 2 bases, with 8 bases left in between. On the day of bone marrow donation, the related graft donor provided peripheral blood. This specimen comes from a study of T cells after posttransplantation cyclophosphamide. Study-wide findings and caveats: Tissue-infiltrating T cells from skin or gut overlapped little with blood T cells. Donor-recipient repertoire similarity was low at 1-2 months, rising over year one. Recipient CMV seropositivity and CMV reactivation strongly tracked TRB clonality.

TCRdb's copy holds only in-frame clones and misses some; the assay was immunoSEQ multiplex PCR. Here the sample spans roughly 6,800 clones, about 90% being singletons. Sequencing input: CD4+ T cells sorted from blood. V is TRBV10-2 and J is TRBJ2-5; D remains unclear. The TCR was taken from a woman aged 50 to 60 in good health and a related stem cell transplant donor. CDR3: CASTPGQETQYF. CDR3 in DNA: TGCGCCAGCACCCCCGGGCAAGAGACCCAGTACTTC.